What follows describes a single TCR beta chain. This sample is drawn from a study of Ad26.COV2.S vaccination and SARS-CoV-2 variants. Study as a whole: The donor participated in the COV1001 trial, in its Ad26.COV2.S arm. Once, or twice with 56 days between doses, Ad26.COV2.S was given intramuscularly.

Treatment reported: roughly 19 received Ad26.COV2.S at low or high dose, single or two shots; roughly five received placebo; per-sample allocation not given. Specimens were obtained on day 63 following the first vaccine or placebo injection. This CDR3 comprises 15 residues. J lost 3 bases, V lost 5 bases, and 9 bases had no gene match. Looked up from germline, CDR1 is SGHVS and CDR2 is FQNEAQ. Clones were sequenced by immunoSEQ multiplex PCR, and TCRdb holds only the in-frame ones, with some missing. The data contain a few hundred thousand clones, roughly 90% of them seen just once; the ten biggest clones take up around 3.6%.

The sequence was collected from a person between 18 and 60 years old who received the Ad26.COV2.S COVID-19 vaccine or a placebo. The rearrangement joins TRBV7-8 to TRBJ2-7, with 8 bases fitting TRBD2. The sequences come from peripheral blood, collected in a trial of Ad26.COV2.S vaccine versus placebo. The CDR3 DNA sequence: TGTGCCAGCAGCGCCGGGGGGGACGCCGGCTACGAGCAGTACTTC. Protein: CASSAGGDAGYEQYF.